The text below deals with one TCR beta chain. This sample was taken from a study of blood T cell repertoires in COVID-19. About the research overall: Sites across the United States, Italy and Spain contributed samples from acute and convalescent COVID-19.

In the original workflow: It was from reference gene primer amplification that nucleated cell counts were estimated. Produced via immunoSEQ multiplex PCR; TCRdb's table is partial and in-frame only. The DNA was the basis for D and trimming; V, J and clone size are from that table. The sample lists 300,000 to 350,000 clones, 88% occurring once. It was during active infection that Seattle patients were enrolled and then longitudinally followed. The germline V gene encodes CDR1 SNHLY and CDR2 FYNNEI. J was trimmed by 5 bases and V by 3 bases; bases with no gene match: 0. The CDR3 is 12 amino acids. The chain has TRBV2 and TRBJ2-7; TRBD1 matches 8 bases. Specimen: peripheral blood. The receptor was derived from a woman in her 70s with COVID-19, enrolled during active disease. In nucleotides, the CDR3 is TGTGCCAGCAGTGACAGGGGGCACGAGCAGTACTTC. Protein sequence: CASSDRGHEQYF.